One and the same sample provided the 6 T cell receptor beta chains below, sequenced in a study of shared clonotypes between healthy human individuals. Sequencing was performed with immunoSEQ multiplex PCR; in TCRdb, only in-frame clones are kept and a portion is missing. This sample has around 2,000,000 clones, with roughly 95% found just once. The naive CD8 population came from CD45RO-negative cells selected for CCR7, without terminally differentiated effector memory CD45RA+ cells. Sequenced: naive CD8+ T cells sorted from blood. These receptor sequences come from a man younger than 35 in good health.

V and J are TRBV4-3 and TRBJ1-6; 7 bases line up with TRBD1. V lost 0 bases, J lost 7 bases, and 9 bases stayed unmatched. Germline-derived CDR1 and CDR2 are LGHNA and YSLEER. The CDR3 has 17 amino acids. DNA of the CDR3: TGCGCCAGCAGCCAAGATCTCCAGGGGGAGGCGAATTCACCCCTCCACTTT. Its translation: CASSQDLQGEANSPLHF.

J is TRBJ2-5 and V is TRBV5-1, with D perhaps assigned TRBD1 or TRBD2 (5 bases each). Trimming shortened V by 1 base and J by 0 bases, and 7 bases separated the two germline ends. The CDR3 loop spans 14 amino acids. Germline values: CDR1 SGHRS, CDR2 YFSETQ. In DNA, the CDR3 is TGCGCCAGCAGCTTGTTGGGGGACCAAGAGACCCAGTACTTC. This codes for CASSLLGDQETQYF.

This clone was detected once. The gene calls are TRBV28 and TRBJ2-7; 13 bases align to TRBD2. Germline V gene sequence: CDR1 MDHEN, CDR2 SYDVKM. The CDR3 runs to 19 residues. V shed 3 bases, J shed 2 bases, and the junction held 13 bases outside the gene matches. The CDR3 spells CASSLRLAGGHDLPYEQYF. DNA of the CDR3: TGTGCCAGCAGTTTGAGACTAGCGGGGGGCCATGATTTACCCTACGAGCAGTACTTC.

This chain uses TRBV6-1 with TRBJ1-5; D is unclear. V lost 0 bases and J 2 bases, leaving 11 bases between the germline ends. The CDR3 runs 16 residues. Germline CDR1 MNHNS, CDR2 SASEGT. The CDR3 is CASSEAPWGGNQPQHF. Written as DNA, the CDR3 is TGTGCCAGCAGTGAAGCGCCCTGGGGTGGCAATCAGCCCCAGCATTTT.

This clone was observed a handful of times. V is TRBV5-4 and J is TRBJ2-2; D gene unclear. This CDR3 has 14 residues. Germline values: CDR1 SGHNT, CDR2 YYREEE (reference sequence). Trimming cost V 0 bases and J 4 bases, with 7 bases left between them. The DNA for the CDR3 is TGTGCCAGCAGCTTGGCTGGGGTCACCGGGGAGCTGTTTTTT. Translation gives CASSLAGVTGELFF.

The chain links TRBV28 to TRBJ2-7; D call uncertain. Germline lookup yields CDR1 MDHEN and CDR2 SYDVKM. This CDR3 spans 12 amino acids. Trimming removed 1 base from V and 2 bases from J, with 3 bases in between. Here the CDR3 DNA reads TGTGCCAGCAGTTTATTCACCTACGAGCAGTACTTC. It yields the protein CASSLFTYEQYF.